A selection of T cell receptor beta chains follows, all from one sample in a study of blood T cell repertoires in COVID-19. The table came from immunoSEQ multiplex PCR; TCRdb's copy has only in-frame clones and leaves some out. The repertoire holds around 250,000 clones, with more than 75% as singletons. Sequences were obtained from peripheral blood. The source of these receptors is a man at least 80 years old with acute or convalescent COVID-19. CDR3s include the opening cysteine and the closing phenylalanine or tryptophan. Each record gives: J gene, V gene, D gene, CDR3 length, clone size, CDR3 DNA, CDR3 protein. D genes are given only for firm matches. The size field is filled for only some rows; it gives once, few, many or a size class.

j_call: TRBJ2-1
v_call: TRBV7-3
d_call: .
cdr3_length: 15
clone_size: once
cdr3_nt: TGTGCCAGCAGCTTACAAGGGGGTTGGGGTGGTGAGCAGTTCTTC
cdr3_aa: CASSLQGGWGGEQFF

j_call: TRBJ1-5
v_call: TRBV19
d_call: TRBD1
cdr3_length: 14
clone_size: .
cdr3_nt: TGTGCCAGTAGGAAGACAGGGTCTGGACAGCCCCAGCATTTT
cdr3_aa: CASRKTGSGQPQHF

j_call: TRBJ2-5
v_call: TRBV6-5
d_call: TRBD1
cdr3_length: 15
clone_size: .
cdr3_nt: TGTGCCAGCACCAGACAGACAGGGACGGGCGAGACCCAGTACTTC
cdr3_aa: CASTRQTGTGETQYF

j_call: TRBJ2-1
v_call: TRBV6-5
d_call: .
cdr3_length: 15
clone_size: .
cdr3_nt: TGTGCCAGCAGTTCAACCGACGGGGGTTGGAATGAGCAGTTCTTC
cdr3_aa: CASSSTDGGWNEQFF

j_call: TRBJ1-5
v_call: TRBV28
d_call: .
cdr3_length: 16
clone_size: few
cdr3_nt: TGTGCCAGCAGTTTAGGCAGGGCGGGGGGGAATCAGCCCCAGCATTTT
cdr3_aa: CASSLGRAGGNQPQHF

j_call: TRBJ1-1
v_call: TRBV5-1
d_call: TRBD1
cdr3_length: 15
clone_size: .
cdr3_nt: TGCGCCAGCAGCGGGGGACAGGGCTTCTCAACTGAAGCTTTCTTT
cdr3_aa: CASSGGQGFSTEAFF

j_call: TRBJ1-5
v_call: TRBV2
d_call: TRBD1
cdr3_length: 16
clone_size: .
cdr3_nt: TGTGCCAGCATGAACTACAGGGGTGATAGCAATCAGCCCCAGCATTTT
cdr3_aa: CASMNYRGDSNQPQHF

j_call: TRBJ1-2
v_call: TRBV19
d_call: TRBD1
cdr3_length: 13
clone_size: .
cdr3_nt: TGTGCCAGTACTAGGACAGGGAACTATGGCTACACCTTC
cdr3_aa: CASTRTGNYGYTF

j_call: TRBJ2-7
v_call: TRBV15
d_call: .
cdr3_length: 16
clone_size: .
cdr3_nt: TGTGCCACAGAAGACGGGGTGAGGGGGATACGCTACGAGCAGTACTTC
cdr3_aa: CATEDGVRGIRYEQYF

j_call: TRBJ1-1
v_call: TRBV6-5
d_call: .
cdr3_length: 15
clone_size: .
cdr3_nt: TGTGCCAGCAGTTCCCCTCGCGTCCGAGACAGGGAAGCTTTCTTT
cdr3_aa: CASSSPRVRDREAFF

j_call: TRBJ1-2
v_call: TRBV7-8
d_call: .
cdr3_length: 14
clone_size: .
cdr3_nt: TGTGCCAGCAGCCAAGATAGGGGTGGCTATGGCTACACCTTC
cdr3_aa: CASSQDRGGYGYTF

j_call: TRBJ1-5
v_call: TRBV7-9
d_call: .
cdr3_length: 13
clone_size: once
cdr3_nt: TGTGCCAGCAGCTTCAACGGGGATCAGCCCCAGCATTTT
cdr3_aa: CASSFNGDQPQHF

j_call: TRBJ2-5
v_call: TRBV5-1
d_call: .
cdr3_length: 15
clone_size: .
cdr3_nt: TGCGCCAGCCAGATGATGGGTAGCCCTCAAGAGACCCAGTACTTC
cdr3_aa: CASQMMGSPQETQYF

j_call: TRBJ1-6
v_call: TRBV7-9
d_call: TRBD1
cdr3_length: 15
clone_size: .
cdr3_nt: TGTGCCAGCAGCGTAACAGGGGGCGATAATTCACCCCTCCACTTT
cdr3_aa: CASSVTGGDNSPLHF

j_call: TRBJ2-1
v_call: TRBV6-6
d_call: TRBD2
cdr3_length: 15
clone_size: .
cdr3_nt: TGTGCCAGCAGTTACGGGCGGGGGGGCCTCAATGAGCAGTTCTTC
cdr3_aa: CASSYGRGGLNEQFF

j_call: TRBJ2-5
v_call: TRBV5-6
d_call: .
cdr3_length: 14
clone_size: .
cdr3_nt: TGTGCCAGCAGCCCTGGGACACCTCAAGAGACCCAGTACTTC
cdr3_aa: CASSPGTPQETQYF

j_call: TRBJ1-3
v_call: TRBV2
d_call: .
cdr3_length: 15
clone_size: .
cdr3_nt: TGTGCCAGCAGTGAAAGTCTCGGAGGAGGAAACACCATATATTTT
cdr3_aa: CASSESLGGGNTIYF

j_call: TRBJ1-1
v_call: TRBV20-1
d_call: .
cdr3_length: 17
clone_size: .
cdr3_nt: TGCAGTGCTAGTTTCGGGGGTCTCAGGCGCATGAACACTGAAGCTTTCTTT
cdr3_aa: CSASFGGLRRMNTEAFF

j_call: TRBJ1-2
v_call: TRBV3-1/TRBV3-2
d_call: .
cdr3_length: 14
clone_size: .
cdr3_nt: TGTGCCAGCAGCCAAGGAGAGGGGAGGTATGGCTACACCTTC
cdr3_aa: CASSQGEGRYGYTF

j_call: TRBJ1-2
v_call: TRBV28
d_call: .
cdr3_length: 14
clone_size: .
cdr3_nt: TGTGCCAGCACACGGTCAGGGGATTCCTATGGCTACACCTTC
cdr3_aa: CASTRSGDSYGYTF

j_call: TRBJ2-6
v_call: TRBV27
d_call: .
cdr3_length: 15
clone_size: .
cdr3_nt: TGTGCCAGCAGTTTAGTGAGGTCTGGGGCCAACGTCCTGACTTTC
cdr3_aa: CASSLVRSGANVLTF

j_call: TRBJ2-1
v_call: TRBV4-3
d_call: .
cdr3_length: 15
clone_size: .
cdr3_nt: TGCGCCAGCAGCCCGAGCGTAAGCTCCTACAATGAGCAGTTCTTC
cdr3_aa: CASSPSVSSYNEQFF

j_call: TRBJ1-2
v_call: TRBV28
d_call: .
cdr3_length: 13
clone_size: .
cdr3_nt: TGTGCCAGCAGTTTACAGGGGAACTATGGCTACACCTTC
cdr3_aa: CASSLQGNYGYTF

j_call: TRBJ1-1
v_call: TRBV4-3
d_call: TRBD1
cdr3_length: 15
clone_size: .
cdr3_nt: TGCGCCAGCAGCCTCGACAGGGCCCAGCAAGGCGAAGCTTTCTTT
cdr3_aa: CASSLDRAQQGEAFF

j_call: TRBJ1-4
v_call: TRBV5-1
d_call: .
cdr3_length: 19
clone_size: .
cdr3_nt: TGCGCCAGCAGCTCCGGCGGGGGATCTTCCCTAGAAGTTAATGAAAAACTGTTTTTT
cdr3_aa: CASSSGGGSSLEVNEKLFF

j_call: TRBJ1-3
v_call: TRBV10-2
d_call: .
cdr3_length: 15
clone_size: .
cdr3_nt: TGCGCCAGCAGTGAGGTTCAGGGCTCTGGAAACACCATATATTTT
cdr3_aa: CASSEVQGSGNTIYF

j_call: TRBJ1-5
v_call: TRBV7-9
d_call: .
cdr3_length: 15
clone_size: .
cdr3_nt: TGTGCCAGCAGCTTAAGGGGCGATAGCAATCAGCCCCAGCATTTT
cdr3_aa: CASSLRGDSNQPQHF

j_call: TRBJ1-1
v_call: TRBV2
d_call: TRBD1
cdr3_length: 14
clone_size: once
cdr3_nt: TGTGCCAGCAGGGCGACAGGGGGAGGAACTGAAGCTTTCTTT
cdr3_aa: CASRATGGGTEAFF

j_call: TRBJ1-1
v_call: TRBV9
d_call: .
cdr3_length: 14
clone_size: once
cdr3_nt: TGTGCCAGCAGCCCTAGACAGGACAACACTGAAGCTTTCTTT
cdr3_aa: CASSPRQDNTEAFF

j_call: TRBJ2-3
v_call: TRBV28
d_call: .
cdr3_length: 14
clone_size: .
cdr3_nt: TGTGCCAGCAGTTTCCCGACTCGGGCAGATACGCAGTATTTT
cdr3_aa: CASSFPTRADTQYF

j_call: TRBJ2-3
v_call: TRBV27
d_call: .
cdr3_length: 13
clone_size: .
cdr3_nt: TGTGCCAGCTCAGCGAGGGCAGAGGATACGCAGTATTTT
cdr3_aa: CASSARAEDTQYF

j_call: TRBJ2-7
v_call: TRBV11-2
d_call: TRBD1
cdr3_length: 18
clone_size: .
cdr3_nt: TGTGCCAGCAGCTTAGGGGGCGGGGACAGGAGATTCACCTACGAGCAGTACTTC
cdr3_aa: CASSLGGGDRRFTYEQYF

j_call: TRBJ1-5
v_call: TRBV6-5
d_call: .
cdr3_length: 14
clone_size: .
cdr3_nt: TGTGCCAGCGGCGGCCAAGCTTCCAATCAGCCCCAGCATTTT
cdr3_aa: CASGGQASNQPQHF

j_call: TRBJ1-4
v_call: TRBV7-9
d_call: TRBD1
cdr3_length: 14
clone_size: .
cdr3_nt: TGTGCCAGCAGTTTGGACAGGGGGTATGAAAAACTGTTTTTT
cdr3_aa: CASSLDRGYEKLFF

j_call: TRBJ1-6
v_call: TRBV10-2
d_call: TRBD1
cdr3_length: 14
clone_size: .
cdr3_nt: TGCGCCAGCAGCGCCGGGACAGGCCTTTCACCCCTCCACTTT
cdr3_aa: CASSAGTGLSPLHF

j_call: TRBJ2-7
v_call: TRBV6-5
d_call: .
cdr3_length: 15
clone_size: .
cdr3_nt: TGTGCCAGCAGTTGGGGACAGCCGGGGGTCTACGAGCAGTACTTC
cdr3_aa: CASSWGQPGVYEQYF

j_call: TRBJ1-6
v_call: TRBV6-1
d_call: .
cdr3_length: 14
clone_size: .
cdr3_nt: TGTGCCAGCAGTGACAGGACAAATAATTCACCCCTCCACTTT
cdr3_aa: CASSDRTNNSPLHF

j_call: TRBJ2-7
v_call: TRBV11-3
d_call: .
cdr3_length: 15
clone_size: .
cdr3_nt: TGTGCCAGCAGTCTCAGACAGGATTTCTCCTACGAGCAGTACTTC
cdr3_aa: CASSLRQDFSYEQYF

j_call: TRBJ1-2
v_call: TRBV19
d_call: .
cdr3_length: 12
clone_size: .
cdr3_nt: TGTGCCAGTAGTATACTAGCTTCCGGCTACACCTTC
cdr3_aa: CASSILASGYTF

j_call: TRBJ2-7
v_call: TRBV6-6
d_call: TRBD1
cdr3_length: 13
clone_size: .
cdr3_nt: TGTGCCAGCAGTTATGGGGACAGCTACGAGCAGTACTTC
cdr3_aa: CASSYGDSYEQYF

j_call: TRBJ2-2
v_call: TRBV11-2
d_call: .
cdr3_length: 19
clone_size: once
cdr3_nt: TGTGCCAGCAGCCCTATACAGGGTACAGTAGTAAGCGACACCGGGGAGCTGTTTTTT
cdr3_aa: CASSPIQGTVVSDTGELFF

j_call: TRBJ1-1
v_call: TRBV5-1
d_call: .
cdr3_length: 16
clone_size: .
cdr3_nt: TGCGCCAGCAGCTCCGACCAGGCCAGTCTGAACACTGAAGCTTTCTTT
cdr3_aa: CASSSDQASLNTEAFF

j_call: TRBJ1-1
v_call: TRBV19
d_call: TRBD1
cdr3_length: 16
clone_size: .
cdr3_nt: TGTGCCAGTAGTAGACGATCAGGGGGCGCAGACACTGAAGCTTTCTTT
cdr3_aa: CASSRRSGGADTEAFF

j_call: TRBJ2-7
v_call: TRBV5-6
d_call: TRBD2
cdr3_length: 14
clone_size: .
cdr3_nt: TGTGCCAGCAGCTCCGGACTAGCGGGAGGCGAGCAGTACTTC
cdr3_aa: CASSSGLAGGEQYF

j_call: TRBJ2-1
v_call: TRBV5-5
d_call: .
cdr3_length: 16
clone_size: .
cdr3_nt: TGTGCCAGCAGCTTTGATCTCCAGGGAGGTTACAATGAGCAGTTCTTC
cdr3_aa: CASSFDLQGGYNEQFF